This T cell receptor (beta chain) emerged from a study of cytomegalovirus exposure and HLA in healthy donors. Whole-study findings and limits: It was found in a later analysis that first-cohort TCR clusters tended to co-occur in the 130 or so validation repertoires.

Using immunoSEQ multiplex PCR, the repertoire was profiled, and TCRdb retains in-frame clones only, with some absent. The data contain 150,000 to 250,000 clones, more than 65% of them singletons. The germline CDR1 and CDR2 sequences are MDHEN and SYDVKM. The V end was cut by 6 bases, the J end by 3 bases, with 18 bases between. CDR3 length equals 16 residues. On this clone itself: Its antigen is as yet unknown.

The study drew the donors from its approximately 110-subject validation cohort, separate from the roughly 670-subject first cohort. Material for sequencing was PBMCs. The V and J genes are TRBV28 and TRBJ2-4, with a weak D call TRBD2 (6 bases). This TCR was recovered from a woman between 25 and 40 years old in good health and CMV-seropositive. The CDR3 loop reads CASSPIGRGIKNIQYF. In DNA form, the CDR3 reads TGTGCCAGCAGCCCCATCGGGCGGGGTATCAAAAACATTCAGTACTTC. Combining the CDR3 with reference TRBV28 and TRBJ2-4 gives the whole variable domain DVKVTQSSRYLVKRTGEKVFLECVQDMDHENMFWYRQDPGLGLRLIYFSYDVKMKEKGDIPEGYSVSREKKERFSLILESASTNQTSMYLCASSPIGRGIKNIQYFGAGTRLSVL.